A single sample is the source of the 30 T cell receptor beta chains below, sequenced in a study of early T cells in non-severe SARS-CoV-2 infection (dated by TCRdb to about 2021). The library was generated by 5' RACE. Sequencing was carried out with a NextSeq 500. Through fastp at Q25 and MiXCR, TCRdb rebuilt clones from the public reads, retaining in-frame beta chains. Under each unique CDR3 protein, matching rows form one entry showing the most common genes and DNA. The sample table records about 52,000 distinct CDR3 sequences; 11% of these occur just once. The top ten clonotypes cover about 10% of the sample. The sequenced sample consisted of whole blood. The receptor set was obtained from an adult who was a healthcare worker with PCR-confirmed SARS-CoV-2 infection or an uninfected control (not recorded which).

Of note for this clonotype: The germline gene is not matched at one end of the junction; a read error may be the cause. The rearrangement joins TRBV4-2 to TRBJ2-1; 7 positions match TRBD1. The germline gives CDR1 LGHNA, CDR2 YNFKEQ. The CDR3 has 16 residues. CDR3 bases: TGTACCAGCAGCCTCCTGACAGGGAGCTCCTACAATGAGCAGTTCTTC. Protein: CTSSLLTGSSYNEQFF.

This clonotype has just a few counts. The V and J genes are TRBV6-6 and TRBJ1-2; D gene unclear. V dropped 5 bases and J dropped 3 bases, with 16 bases sitting between them. The germline gives CDR1 MNHNY, CDR2 SVGAGI (reference sequence). This CDR3 is 15 amino acids long. The CDR3 loop reads CASSPRLSQDYGYTF. CDR3 bases: TGTGCCAGCAGTCCTCGCCTCTCGCAGGACTATGGCTACACCTTC.

The V call is TRBV20-1, the J call TRBJ2-1; D is perhaps TRBD2 (5 bases). This CDR3 has 15 residues. Between the trimmed V and J ends, which lost 6 bases and 1 base, there was a span of 16 bases. Germline CDR1 is DFQATT and CDR2 is SNEGSKA (reference sequence). The CDR3: CSAPSGGPSYNEQFF. Here the CDR3 DNA reads TGCAGTGCCCCGAGCGGCGGACCATCCTACAATGAGCAGTTCTTC.

The chain employs TRBV10-3 and TRBJ2-5; 8 nucleotides align to TRBD1. J lost 6 bases, V lost 2 bases, and 8 bases had no gene match. This CDR3 spans 15 amino acids. The germline gives CDR1 ENHRY, CDR2 SYGVKD. The CDR3 DNA follows: TGTGCCATCAGTGAGGCGGACAGGGCGGGAAAGACCCAGTACTTC. Translated, it gives CAISEADRAGKTQYF.

This clonotype has more than one count but fewer than ten. The chain couples TRBV2 to TRBJ2-7; 7 bases map to TRBD2. V gave up 1 base and J gave up 4 bases; unmatched junction bases: 4. The germline gives CDR1 SNHLY, CDR2 FYNNEI. The CDR3 runs 14 residues. For the CDR3, the DNA is TGTGCCAGCAGTGAAGGCGGGAGAGAGTACGAGCAGTACTTC. Translation: CASSEGGREYEQYF. The full variable domain, with the rest looked up from reference TRBV2 and TRBJ2-7, is EPEVTQTPSHQVTQMGQEVILRCVPISNHLYFYWYRQILGQKVEFLVSFYNNEISEKSEIFDDQFSVERPDGSNFTLKIRSTKLEDSAMYFCASSEGGREYEQYFGPGTRLTVT.

The table lists this clonotype with many counts. This sequence joins TRBV5-1 and TRBJ1-6; a possible D gene is TRBD1 (5 bases). The CDR3 is made up of 14 amino acids. V lost 0 bases and J lost 10, with 11 bases in between. The germline CDR1 and CDR2 sequences are SGHRS and YFSETQ. CDR3 nucleotide sequence: TGCGCCAGCAGCTTGGGCCAGGGTCAATCACCCCTCCACTTT. Residues: CASSLGQGQSPLHF.

In this sample, this clonotype turned up a few times. The genes are TRBV7-2 and TRBJ2-1; 9 bases are a match to TRBD2. The J segment lost 9 bases and the V segment lost 0 bases, leaving 6 bases of the junction unmatched. Per the germline V gene, CDR1 is SGHTA and CDR2 is FQGNSA. The CDR3 has 15 amino acids. The CDR3 reads CASSLAGLADGEQFF. As DNA, the CDR3 is TGTGCCAGCAGCTTAGCGGGACTAGCCGACGGTGAGCAGTTCTTC.

In this sample, this clonotype turned up many times. V and J are TRBV7-8 and TRBJ1-5; perhaps TRBD1 as D (5 bases). Germline CDR1 and CDR2: SGHVS and FQNEAQ. V was shortened by 5 bases and J by 2 bases, with 13 bases between the two germline ends. The CDR3 runs to 15 residues. CDR3 nucleotides: TGTGCCAGCAGCCGGCGGGGGATCGGCAATCAGCCCCAGCATTTT. This codes for CASSRRGIGNQPQHF.

This clonotype was seen a handful of times. The chain carries TRBV27 and TRBJ2-1; 9 nucleotides agree with TRBD2. Per germline, CDR1 MNHEY and CDR2 SMNVEV (reference sequence). Germline trimming cut 2 bases from V and 6 bases from J; bases unmatched to any gene: 8. The CDR3 loop spans 16 amino acids. The CDR3 DNA is TGTGCCAGCAGTTTAATGGGCGGGAGGGCCGTCAATGAGCAGTTCTTC. It is translated as CASSLMGGRAVNEQFF.

The V and J genes are TRBV9 and TRBJ2-7; maybe TRBD1 (6 bases). The ends were cut back, 3 bases at V and 0 bases at J, with 13 bases in the middle. The CDR3 is 15 amino acids. The germline CDR1 and CDR2 sequences are SGDLS and YYNGEE. The DNA of the CDR3 is TGTGCCAGCAGCGCTCCACAGGGATTCTCCTACGAGCAGTACTTC. It specifies CASSAPQGFSYEQYF.

In its sample, this clonotype was seen a few times. The chain recombines TRBV12-3 or TRBV12-4 with TRBJ1-3; the D is unclear. This CDR3 has 14 amino acids. V shed 7 bases and J shed 0 bases, with 10 bases lying between them. The CDR3 nucleotides read TGTGCCAGCACCCGACGGTTCTCTGGAAACACCATATATTTT. It codes for CASTRRFSGNTIYF.

This clonotype came up a few times. This chain uses TRBV15 with TRBJ2-4; D tentatively reads TRBD1 or TRBD2 (5 bases each). CDR3 size: 18 residues. Germline V lookup: CDR1 LNHNV, CDR2 YYDKDF (reference sequence). V lost 3 bases to trimming and J lost 0 bases, with 18 bases between them. CDR3 sequence: CATSSFPEGTLAKNIQYF. The CDR3 DNA is TGTGCCACCAGCAGCTTCCCGGAAGGGACCCTAGCCAAAAACATTCAGTACTTC.

The table lists this clonotype with many counts. The chain is built from TRBV29-1 and TRBJ1-4; D possibly corresponds to TRBD1 (6 bases). This CDR3 spans 13 amino acids. V was cut by 7 bases and J by 2 bases, with 11 bases left in between. Germline CDR1 and CDR2: SQVTM and ANQGSEA. The CDR3 DNA is TGCAGCGCGGGGGGCTACACTAATGAAAAACTGTTTTTT. Encoded protein: CSAGGYTNEKLFF.

This rearrangement joins TRBV7-3 to TRBJ2-1, with unresolved D. The V gene's germline CDR1 is SGHTA and CDR2 FQGTGA. Trimming stripped 5 bases from V and 6 bases from J, with 11 bases between. CDR3 length: 13 residues. CDR3 bases: TGTGCCAGCAGCCCTGACCAAGGCAATGAGCAGTTCTTC. Its translation is CASSPDQGNEQFF.

The chain joins TRBV9 to TRBJ2-1; 8 bases match TRBD2. With 3 bases clipped from V and 0 bases from J, the junction kept 2 bases outside the gene matches. CDR3 length: 15 amino acids. Germline lookup yields CDR1 SGDLS and CDR2 YYNGEE. The CDR3 sequence: CASSGSGSSYNEQFF. DNA for the CDR3: TGTGCCAGCAGCGGAAGCGGGAGCTCCTACAATGAGCAGTTCTTC.

This clonotype was observed at least ten times. The chain carries TRBV27 and TRBJ2-7, with unresolved D. V lost 2 bases, J lost 2 bases, and 7 bases lay in between. In germline, CDR1 is MNHEY, CDR2 SMNVEV (reference sequence). The length of the CDR3 is 13 residues. The CDR3 DNA reads as TGTGCCAGCAGTTTAAGGTCCCCCTACGAGCAGTACTTC. Encoded protein: CASSLRSPYEQYF.

This clonotype came up many times. This rearrangement joins TRBV5-1 to TRBJ2-1; D perhaps matches TRBD2 (5 bases). The V and J ends lost 4 bases and 1 base respectively, with 12 bases between them. This CDR3 contains 15 residues. Germline CDR1 is SGHRS and CDR2 is YFSETQ. CDR3 loop: CASSKVGVSYNEQFF. CDR3 bases: TGCGCCAGCAGCAAGGTCGGGGTTTCCTACAATGAGCAGTTCTTC.

This clonotype was observed a handful of times. This sequence joins TRBV29-1 and TRBJ1-6; 12 bases are shared with TRBD1. Trimming cost V 6 bases and J 8 bases; bases outside gene matches: 8. The germline CDR1 and CDR2 sequences are SQVTM and ANQGSEA. The CDR3 runs to 15 residues. CDR3 DNA: TGCAGCGTCGTAATCGGGACAGGGGGCGATTCACCCCTCCACTTT. It is translated as CSVVIGTGGDSPLHF.

This clonotype was counted many times. The chain combines TRBV5-1 with TRBJ1-6; TRBD1 aligns across 9 bases. Trimming removed 4 bases from V and 15 bases from J; junction bases left unmatched: 11. The CDR3 spans 14 residues. CDR1 is SGHRS and CDR2 is YFSETQ in the germline V gene. CDR3 residues: CASSPGQGDRNLHF. CDR3 nucleotides: TGCGCCAGCAGCCCGGGACAGGGCGATCGGAACCTCCACTTT. The variable domain in full, completed from reference TRBV5-1 and TRBJ1-6, reads KAGVTQTPRYLIKTRGQQVTLSCSPISGHRSVSWYQQTPGQGLQFLFEYFSETQRNKGNFPGRFSGRQFSNSRSEMNVSTLELGDSALYLCASSPGQGDRNLHFGNGTRLTVT.

This clonotype showed up just a few times. V is TRBV20-1 and J is TRBJ2-7; D perhaps matches TRBD1 (6 bases). V shed 3 bases and J shed 6 bases, with 15 bases lying between them. Germline lookup yields CDR1 DFQATT and CDR2 SNEGSKA (reference sequence). The CDR3 is 13 residues long. As DNA, the CDR3 is TGCAGTGCTAGCGAATCCACAGGGTCCGAGCAGTACTTC. This gives the protein CSASESTGSEQYF.

This clonotype has a handful of counts. This sequence joins TRBV27 and TRBJ2-3; TRBD2 aligns across 11 bases. With V trimmed by 5 bases and J by 14 bases, 12 bases remained unmatched. This CDR3 has 14 residues. CDR1 and CDR2 from the germline V gene are MNHEY and SMNVEV (reference sequence). The CDR3 region has the DNA TGTGCCAGCAGTCCACCAGGGACTAGCGGCCGCCGGTATTTT. This translates into CASSPPGTSGRRYF.

Turning to this clonotype: One base away lies a much larger clone, so this may be a sequencing read error. The CDR3 reads CASSPASSYNEPFF. CDR3 DNA sequence: TGTGCCAGCAGTCCGGCTAGCAGTTACAATGAGCCGTTCTTC. This chain links TRBV28 with TRBJ2-1, with D maybe TRBD2 (5 bases). Germline V gene data show CDR1 as MDHEN and CDR2 as SYDVKM. This CDR3 has 14 amino acids. The full variable domain, with the rest looked up from reference TRBV28 and TRBJ2-1, is DVKVTQSSRYLVKRTGEKVFLECVQDMDHENMFWYRQDPGLGLRLIYFSYDVKMKEKGDIPEGYSVSREKKERFSLILESASTNQTSMYLCASSPASSYNEPFFGPGTRLTVL.

This clonotype was detected many times. The chain uses TRBV12-3 or TRBV12-4 and TRBJ1-1; no clear D gene. The CDR3 runs 14 residues. V was clipped by 2 bases and J by 4 bases, with 11 bases between them. The CDR3 sequence is CASSLHGRGTEAFF. CDR3 bases: TGTGCCAGCAGTTTACACGGGCGAGGCACTGAAGCTTTCTTT.

The CDR3 here is CATKGWTGDNEQFF. The CDR3 region has the DNA TGTGCCACCAAGGGGTGGACAGGGGACAATGAGCAGTTCTTC. The rearrangement links TRBV10-3 to TRBJ2-1, with 9 bases that match TRBD1. The germline V gene has CDR1 ENHRY and CDR2 SYGVKD. CDR3 length: 14 amino acids. With 10 bases clipped from V and 5 bases from J, the junction kept 9 bases outside the gene matches.

Only a few counts were recorded for this clonotype. The chain links TRBV20-1 to TRBJ2-7; TRBD2 aligns across 12 bases. CDR1 is DFQATT and CDR2 is SNEGSKA in the germline V gene (reference sequence). The CDR3 spans 16 residues. The ends lost 1 base at V and 1 base at J; junction bases unmatched: 5. Here the CDR3 DNA reads TGCAGTGCTAGAGGCCTGACTAGCGGGAGTTCCTACGAGCAGTACTTC. This translates into CSARGLTSGSSYEQYF.

This clonotype was recorded a few times. V gene TRBV10-1 combines with J gene TRBJ2-7; D is unresolved. V lost 1 base and J 7 bases, leaving 5 bases between the germline ends. Germline CDR1 WNHNN, CDR2 SYGVQD (reference sequence). CDR3 length: 11 residues. The CDR3 reads CASSELGEQYF. As DNA, the CDR3 is TGCGCCAGCAGTGAGTTGGGAGAGCAGTACTTC.

This clonotype was observed a few times. V gene TRBV5-1 combines with J gene TRBJ2-1, with D maybe TRBD2 (6 bases). The CDR3 contains 14 residues. The germline V gene has CDR1 SGHRS and CDR2 YFSETQ. V lost 8 bases, J lost 4 bases, and 16 bases lay in between. CDR3 residues: CARAPEGWYNEQFF. CDR3 nucleotides: TGCGCCAGAGCTCCGGAGGGGTGGTACAATGAGCAGTTCTTC.

In its sample, this clonotype was seen many times. V gene TRBV28 combines with J gene TRBJ1-1; TRBD1 matches at 7 bases. From germline, CDR1 is MDHEN and CDR2 SYDVKM. After removal of 6 bases from V and 1 base from J, the junction contained 11 bases not matched to a gene. This CDR3 is built from 16 residues. The CDR3 DNA reads as TGTGCCAGCAGCCACGACCCCCGACAGGGGAACACTGAAGCTTTCTTT. Its protein product is CASSHDPRQGNTEAFF. The whole variable domain, remainder taken from reference TRBV28 and TRBJ1-1, is DVKVTQSSRYLVKRTGEKVFLECVQDMDHENMFWYRQDPGLGLRLIYFSYDVKMKEKGDIPEGYSVSREKKERFSLILESASTNQTSMYLCASSHDPRQGNTEAFFGQGTRLTVV.

Concerning this clonotype: This may be a read error: a much more frequent sequence differs by one nucleotide. CDR3 sequence: CSDSRTSGSLQETQYF. The CDR3 DNA is TGCAGTGATAGTAGGACTAGCGGGTCCCTCCAAGAGACCCAGTACTTC. The chain is built from TRBV20-1 and TRBJ2-5; TRBD2 aligns across 11 bases. Germline loops: CDR1 DFQATT, CDR2 SNEGSKA (reference sequence). This CDR3 contains 16 residues. With 7 bases clipped from V and 1 base from J, the junction kept 11 bases outside the gene matches.

The rearrangement joins TRBV7-2 to TRBJ2-2; D possibly matches TRBD1 or TRBD2 (5 bases each). This CDR3 has 12 amino acids. V dropped 3 bases and J dropped 6 bases, with 5 bases sitting between them. Germline CDR1 reads SGHTA; CDR2 reads FQGNSA. CDR3 region: CASSLGAGELFF. The CDR3 coding sequence is TGTGCCAGCAGCTTGGGGGCCGGGGAGCTGTTTTTT.